This T cell receptor (beta chain) emerged from a study of blood T cell repertoires in COVID-19. This clone was recorded a few times. The CDR3 extends over 16 amino acids. The V end was cut by 4 bases, the J end by 9 bases, with 22 bases between. Germline V lookup: CDR1 MGHRA, CDR2 YSYEKL. Here immunoSEQ multiplex PCR was the method, and the copy in TCRdb shows in-frame clones only, minus some. Among under 250,000 clones listed, 84% were seen once. Sequenced: peripheral blood. The chain carries TRBV4-1 and TRBJ2-1, with D perhaps matching TRBD2 (7 bases). This TCR derives from a human donor in a cohort sampled during active COVID-19. The CDR3 DNA sequence: TGCGCCAGCAGCCCGGAGAGGAGGGGGGGGTTTGGTGAGCAGTTCTTC. It codes for CASSPERRGGFGEQFF.